This TCR beta chain was sequenced during a study of graft-versus-host responses after intestinal transplantation (dated by TCRdb to the early 2020s). At the level of the whole study: Multivisceral, liver-intestinal, or isolated intestinal transplants were received by the recipients. All recipients received anti-thymocyte globulin induction followed by maintenance tacrolimus and steroids for roughly 3 years. Bulk TCR-beta CDR3 sequencing was used to track graft-versus-host and host-versus-graft alloreactive T cell clones in the graft, circulation and bone marrow after intestinal transplantation. To identify alloreactive clones, pre-transplant mixed lymphocyte reaction products were sequenced and compared with unstimulated pre-transplant donor and recipient T cells. The cohort enrolled around 23 intestinal transplant recipients including one retransplant, and a few patients lacking pretransplant specimens were excluded. Donor T cell macrochimerism was defined as a peak of at least 4% donor T cells among recipient peripheral blood mononuclear cells. Instead of going to the commercial service, samples from a few later patients were sequenced in-house on an Illumina MiSeq and processed with MiXCR. The full study reports these points: In the allografts of patients with donor T cell macrochimerism, GvH to HvG T cell clonal ratios were high. GvH clones were detected in recipient bone marrow, and some appeared earlier in ileal mucosa or blood, consistent with an intestinal mucosal origin. Early after transplant, peak levels of circulating GvH clones were associated with declines in HvG clones. Conclusions were limited by the relatively low number and heterogeneity of intestinal transplant patients.

On this clone: Its antigen is not yet known. No base quality information exists; no much larger clone differs at one position.

The time point label for this specimen denotes: cells obtained before transplantation from donor or recipient. CD3+CD4+ and CD3+CD8+ populations were FACS-sorted from unstimulated pre-transplant donor and recipient cells taken from spleen or lymph nodes. CDR1 is given as SGHNT and CDR2 as YYREEE, both from the germline V gene (reference sequence). Spanning cysteine to phenylalanine, the CDR3 consists of 16 amino acids. Just the 48-base CDR3 DNA is kept, in frame starting at base 1. Trimmed from V: 0 bases; trimmed from J: 2 bases; junction bases lacking a gene match: 2. Library construction relied on the immunoSEQ multiplex PCR assay. For most patients, genomic DNA was isolated using the Qiagen DNeasy Blood and Tissue Kit and was shipped frozen to Adaptive Biotechnologies for TCR sequencing. Adaptive Biotechnologies carried out high-throughput TCR-beta CDR3 sequencing of genomic DNA for most patients. Per the authors' processing: TCR sequencing data were retrieved from Adaptive's ImmunoSEQ software for some 17 patients, whereas a few other patients were processed with MiXCR and VDJtools. CD4 versus CD8 sorting errors were corrected by removing sequences found in both subsets at a frequency ratio below 5:1. CDR3 nucleotide sequences shared by donor and recipient were removed because the origin of these sequences could not be assigned. At least 2-fold expansion over unstimulated cells and a minimum CFSE-low frequency of 0.002% (template counts) or 0.001% (read counts) were required for clones to be classified as alloreactive. Clones detected in sequenced pre-transplant spleen, lymph node, or MLR CFSE-low populations of the donor or recipient were defined as mappable. Cumulative frequency of alloreactive clones was calculated as a percentage of all sequences weighted by copy number. Entries here come from immuneACCESS through TCRdb and include only in-frame sequences with V and J called. Some clones fail to appear in such tables; in the studies checked, an unresolved V gene covers under half of the shortfall, and the cause of the remainder is unknown. V and J calls and clone size are given by that table; D and trimming were obtained from the DNA. This sample lists about 89,000 clones; about 95% were detected once. The biggest ten clones account for over 0.15% of the sample.

The V and J segments used are TRBV5-4 and TRBJ2-3; 11 central nucleotides agree with TRBD2. The clonotype comes from a human donor who was the organ donor for an intestinal transplant. The material was unstimulated CD4+ T cells sorted from spleen or lymph node cells, obtained before transplant. The nucleotide sequence is TGTGCCAGCAGCTTGGTACTAGCGGGAGTCACAGATACGCAGTATTTT. It encodes CASSLVLAGVTDTQYF.